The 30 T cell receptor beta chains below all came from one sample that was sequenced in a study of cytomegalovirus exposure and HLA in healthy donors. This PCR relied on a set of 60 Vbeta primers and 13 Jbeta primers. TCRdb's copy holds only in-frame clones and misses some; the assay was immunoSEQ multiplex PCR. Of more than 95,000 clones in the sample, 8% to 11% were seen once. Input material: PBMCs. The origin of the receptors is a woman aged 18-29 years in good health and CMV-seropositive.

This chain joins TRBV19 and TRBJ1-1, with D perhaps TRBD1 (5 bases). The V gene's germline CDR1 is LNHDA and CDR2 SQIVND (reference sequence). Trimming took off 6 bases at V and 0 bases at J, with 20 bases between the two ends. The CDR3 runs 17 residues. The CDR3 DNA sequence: TGTGCCAGTAGACAGGCCAGCTTCTTCCCCTTGAACACTGAAGCTTTCTTT. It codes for CASRQASFFPLNTEAFF.

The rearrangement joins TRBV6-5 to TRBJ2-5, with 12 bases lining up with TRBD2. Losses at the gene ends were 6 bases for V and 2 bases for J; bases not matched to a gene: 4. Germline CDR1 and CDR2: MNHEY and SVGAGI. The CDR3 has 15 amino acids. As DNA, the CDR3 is TGTGCCAGCAGACCTACTAGCGGGAGGCAAGAGACCCAGTACTTC. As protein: CASRPTSGRQETQYF.

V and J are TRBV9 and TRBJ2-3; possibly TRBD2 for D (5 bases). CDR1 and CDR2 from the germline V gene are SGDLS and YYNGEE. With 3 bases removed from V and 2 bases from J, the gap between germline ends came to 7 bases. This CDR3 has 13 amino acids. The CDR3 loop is CASSADSTDTQYF. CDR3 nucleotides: TGTGCCAGCAGCGCGGACTCCACAGATACGCAGTATTTT.

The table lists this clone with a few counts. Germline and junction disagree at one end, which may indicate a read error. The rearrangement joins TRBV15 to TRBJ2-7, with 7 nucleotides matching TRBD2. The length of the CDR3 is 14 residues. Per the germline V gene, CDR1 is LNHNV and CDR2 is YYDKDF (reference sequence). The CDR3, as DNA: TGTGCCACCAGCGGAGAGGGAGGGGACGCGGAGCAGTACTTC. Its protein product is CATSGEGGDAEQYF.

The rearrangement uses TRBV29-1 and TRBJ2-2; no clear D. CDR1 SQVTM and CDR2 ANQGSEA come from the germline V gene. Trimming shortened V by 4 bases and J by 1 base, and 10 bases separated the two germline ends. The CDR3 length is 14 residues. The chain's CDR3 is CSVVTEKNTGELFF. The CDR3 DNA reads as TGCAGCGTTGTTACAGAAAAGAACACCGGGGAGCTGTTTTTT.

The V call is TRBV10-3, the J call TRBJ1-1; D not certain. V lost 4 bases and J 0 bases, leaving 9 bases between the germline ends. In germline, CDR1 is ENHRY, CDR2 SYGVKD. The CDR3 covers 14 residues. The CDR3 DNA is TGTGCCATCAGTGGCAGGCCTATGAACACTGAAGCTTTCTTT. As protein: CAISGRPMNTEAFF.

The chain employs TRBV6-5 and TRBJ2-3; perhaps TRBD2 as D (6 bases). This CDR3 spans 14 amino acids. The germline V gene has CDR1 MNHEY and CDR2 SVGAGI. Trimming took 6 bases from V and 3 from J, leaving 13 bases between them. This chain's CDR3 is CASSSYGGTDTQYF. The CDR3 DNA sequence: TGTGCCAGCAGCTCATATGGGGGGACAGATACGCAGTATTTT.

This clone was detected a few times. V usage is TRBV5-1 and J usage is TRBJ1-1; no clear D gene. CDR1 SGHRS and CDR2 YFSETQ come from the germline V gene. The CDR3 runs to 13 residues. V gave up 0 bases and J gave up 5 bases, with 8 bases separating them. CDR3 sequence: CASSLGSTTEAFF. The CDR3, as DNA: TGCGCCAGCAGCTTGGGGAGCACGACTGAAGCTTTCTTT.

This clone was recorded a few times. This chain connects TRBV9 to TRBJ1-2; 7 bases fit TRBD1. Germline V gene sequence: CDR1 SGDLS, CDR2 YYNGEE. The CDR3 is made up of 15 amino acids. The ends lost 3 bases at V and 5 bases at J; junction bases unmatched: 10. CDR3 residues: CASSETWTGLYGYTF. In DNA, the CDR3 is TGTGCCAGCAGCGAGACCTGGACAGGCCTTTATGGCTACACCTTC.

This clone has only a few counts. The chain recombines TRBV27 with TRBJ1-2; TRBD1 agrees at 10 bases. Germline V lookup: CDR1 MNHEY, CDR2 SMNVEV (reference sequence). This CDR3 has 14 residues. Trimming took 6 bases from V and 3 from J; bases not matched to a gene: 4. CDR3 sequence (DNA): TGTGCCAGCAGGGTGACAGGGGGCTACTATGGCTACACCTTC. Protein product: CASRVTGGYYGYTF.

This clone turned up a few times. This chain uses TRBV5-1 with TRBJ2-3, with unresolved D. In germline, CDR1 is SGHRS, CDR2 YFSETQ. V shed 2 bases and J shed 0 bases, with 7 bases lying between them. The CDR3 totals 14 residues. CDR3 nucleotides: TGCGCCAGCAGCTTTCCGGTTAGCACAGATACGCAGTATTTT. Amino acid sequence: CASSFPVSTDTQYF.

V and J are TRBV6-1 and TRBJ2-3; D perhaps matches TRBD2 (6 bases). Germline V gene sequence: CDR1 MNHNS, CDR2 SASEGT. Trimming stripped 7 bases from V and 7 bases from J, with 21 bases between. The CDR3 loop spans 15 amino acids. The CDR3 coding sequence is TGTGCCAGCACCCCCGTCCGGGGCGGGGTCAATACGCAGTATTTT. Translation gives CASTPVRGGVNTQYF.

The CDR3 nucleotides read TGTGCCAGCAACTCCGGAGGCCTTATCCCCTACGAGCAGTACTTC. Protein: CASNSGGLIPYEQYF. The V call is TRBV11-2, the J call TRBJ2-7; D may be TRBD2 (5 bases). From germline, CDR1 is SGHAT and CDR2 FQNNGV. This CDR3 comprises 15 residues. Trimming stripped 7 bases from V and 2 bases from J, with 18 bases between. Looking up the rest from reference TRBV11-2 and TRBJ2-7 gives the full variable domain: EAGVAQSPRYKIIEKRQSVAFWCNPISGHATLYWYQQILGQGPKLLIQFQNNGVVDDSQLPKDRFSAERLKGVDSTLKIQPAKLEDSAVYLCASNSGGLIPYEQYFGPGTRLTVT.

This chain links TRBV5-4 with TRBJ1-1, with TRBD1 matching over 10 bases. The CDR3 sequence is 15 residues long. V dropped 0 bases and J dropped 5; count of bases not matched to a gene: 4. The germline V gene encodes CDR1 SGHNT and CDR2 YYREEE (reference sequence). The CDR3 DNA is TGTGCCAGCAGCTTGGAAGGACAGGGGGGGACTGAAGCTTTCTTT. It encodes CASSLEGQGGTEAFF.

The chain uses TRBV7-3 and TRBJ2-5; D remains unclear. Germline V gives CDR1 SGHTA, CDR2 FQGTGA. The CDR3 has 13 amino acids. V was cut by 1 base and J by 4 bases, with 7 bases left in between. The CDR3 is CASSLNRLETQYF. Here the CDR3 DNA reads TGTGCCAGCAGCTTAAATCGGTTAGAGACCCAGTACTTC.

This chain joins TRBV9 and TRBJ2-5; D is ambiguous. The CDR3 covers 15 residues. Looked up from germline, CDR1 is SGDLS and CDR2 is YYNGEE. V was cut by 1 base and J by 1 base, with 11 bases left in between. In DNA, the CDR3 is TGTGCCAGCAGCGTACACGGCGGAATCCAAGAGACCCAGTACTTC. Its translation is CASSVHGGIQETQYF.

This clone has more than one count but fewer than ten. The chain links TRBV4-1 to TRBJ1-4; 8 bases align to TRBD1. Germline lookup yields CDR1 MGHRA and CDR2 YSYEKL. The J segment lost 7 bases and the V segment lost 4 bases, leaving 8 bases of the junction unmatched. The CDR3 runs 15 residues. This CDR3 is CASSPLTGGGEKLFF. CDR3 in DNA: TGCGCCAGCAGCCCCTTAACAGGGGGGGGTGAAAAACTGTTTTTT.

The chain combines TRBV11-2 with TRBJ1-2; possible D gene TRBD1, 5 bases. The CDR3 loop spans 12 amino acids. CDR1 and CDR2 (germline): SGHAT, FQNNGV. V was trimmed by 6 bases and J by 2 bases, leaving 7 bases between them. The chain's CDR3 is CASSKGNYGYTF. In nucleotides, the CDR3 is TGTGCCAGCAGTAAGGGGAACTATGGCTACACCTTC.

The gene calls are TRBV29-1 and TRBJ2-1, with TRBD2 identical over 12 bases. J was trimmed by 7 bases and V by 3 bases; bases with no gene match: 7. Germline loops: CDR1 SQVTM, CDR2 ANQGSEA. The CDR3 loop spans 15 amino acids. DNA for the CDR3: TGCAGCGTTGACGTTACTAGCGGGAGGAAAAATGAGCAGTTCTTC. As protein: CSVDVTSGRKNEQFF.

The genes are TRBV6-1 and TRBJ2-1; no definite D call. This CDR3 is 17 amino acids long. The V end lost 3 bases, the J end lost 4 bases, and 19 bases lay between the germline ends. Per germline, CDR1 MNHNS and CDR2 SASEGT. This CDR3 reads CASSDETKLFPYNEQFF. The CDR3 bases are TGTGCCAGCAGTGATGAAACAAAATTATTCCCTTACAATGAGCAGTTCTTC.

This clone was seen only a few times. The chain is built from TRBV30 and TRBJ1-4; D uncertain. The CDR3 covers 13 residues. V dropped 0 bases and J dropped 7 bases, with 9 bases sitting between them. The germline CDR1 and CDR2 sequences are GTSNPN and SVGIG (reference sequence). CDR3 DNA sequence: TGTGCCTGGAGTGTAGAGGTCGTTGAAAAACTGTTTTTT. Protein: CAWSVEVVEKLFF.

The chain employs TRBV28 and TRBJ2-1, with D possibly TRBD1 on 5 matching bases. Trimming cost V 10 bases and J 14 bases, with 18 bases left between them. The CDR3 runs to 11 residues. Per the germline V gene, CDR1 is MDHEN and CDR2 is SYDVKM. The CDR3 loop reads CATQIDSLKFF. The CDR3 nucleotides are TGTGCCACCCAGATTGACAGTCTAAAGTTCTTC. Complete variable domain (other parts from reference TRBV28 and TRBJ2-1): DVKVTQSSRYLVKRTGEKVFLECVQDMDHENMFWYRQDPGLGLRLIYFSYDVKMKEKGDIPEGYSVSREKKERFSLILESASTNQTSMYLCATQIDSLKFFGPGTRLTVL.

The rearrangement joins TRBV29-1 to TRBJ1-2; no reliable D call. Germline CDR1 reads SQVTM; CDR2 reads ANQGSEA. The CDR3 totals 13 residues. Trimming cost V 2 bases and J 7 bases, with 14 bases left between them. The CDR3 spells CSVESRTQAGYTF. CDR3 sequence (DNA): TGCAGCGTTGAATCCCGGACTCAGGCTGGCTACACCTTC.

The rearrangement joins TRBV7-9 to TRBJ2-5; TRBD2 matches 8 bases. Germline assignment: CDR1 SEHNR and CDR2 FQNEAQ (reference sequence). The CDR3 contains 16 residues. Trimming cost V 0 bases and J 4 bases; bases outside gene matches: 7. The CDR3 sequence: CASSLAYGLAGETQYF. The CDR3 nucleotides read TGTGCCAGCAGCTTAGCCTACGGGCTAGCGGGAGAGACCCAGTACTTC.

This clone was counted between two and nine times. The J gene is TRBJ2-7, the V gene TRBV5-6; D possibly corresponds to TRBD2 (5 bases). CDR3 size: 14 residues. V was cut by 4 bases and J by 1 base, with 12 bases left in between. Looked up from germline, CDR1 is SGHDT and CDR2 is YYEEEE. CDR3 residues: CASSLWEWSYEQYF. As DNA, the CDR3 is TGTGCCAGCAGCCTGTGGGAGTGGTCCTACGAGCAGTACTTC.

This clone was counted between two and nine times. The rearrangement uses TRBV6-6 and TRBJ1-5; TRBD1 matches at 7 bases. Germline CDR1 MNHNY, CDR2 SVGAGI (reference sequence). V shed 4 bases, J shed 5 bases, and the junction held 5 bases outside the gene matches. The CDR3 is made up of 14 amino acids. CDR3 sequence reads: CASSSRTGDQPQHF. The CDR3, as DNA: TGTGCCAGCAGTTCCCGGACAGGCGATCAGCCCCAGCATTTT.

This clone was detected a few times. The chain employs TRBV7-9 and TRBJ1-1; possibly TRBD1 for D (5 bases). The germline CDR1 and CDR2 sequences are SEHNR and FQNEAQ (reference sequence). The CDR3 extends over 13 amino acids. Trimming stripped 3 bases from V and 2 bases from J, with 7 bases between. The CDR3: CASSFQGNTEAFF. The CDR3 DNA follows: TGTGCCAGCAGCTTCCAGGGAAACACTGAAGCTTTCTTT.

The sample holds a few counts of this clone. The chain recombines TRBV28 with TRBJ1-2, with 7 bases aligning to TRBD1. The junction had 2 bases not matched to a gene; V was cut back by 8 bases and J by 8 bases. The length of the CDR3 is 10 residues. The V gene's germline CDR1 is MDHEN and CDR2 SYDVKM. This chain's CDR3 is CASGRGGYTF. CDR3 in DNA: TGTGCCAGCGGCAGGGGGGGCTACACCTTC.

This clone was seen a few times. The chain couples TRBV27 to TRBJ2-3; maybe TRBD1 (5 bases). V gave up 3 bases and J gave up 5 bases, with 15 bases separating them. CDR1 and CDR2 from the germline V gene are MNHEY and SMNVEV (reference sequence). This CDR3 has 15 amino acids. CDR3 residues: CASSFYELRGDTQYF. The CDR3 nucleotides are TGTGCCAGCAGTTTTTACGAACTAAGGGGAGATACGCAGTATTTT.

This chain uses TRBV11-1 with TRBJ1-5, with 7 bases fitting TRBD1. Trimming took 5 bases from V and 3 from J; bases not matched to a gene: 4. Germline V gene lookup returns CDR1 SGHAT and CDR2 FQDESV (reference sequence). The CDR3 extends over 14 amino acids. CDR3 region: CASSPTGSNQPQHF. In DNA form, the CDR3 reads TGTGCCAGCAGCCCGACAGGGTCCAATCAGCCCCAGCATTTT. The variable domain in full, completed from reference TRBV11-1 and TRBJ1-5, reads EAEVAQSPRYKITEKSQAVAFWCDPISGHATLYWYRQILGQGPELLVQFQDESVVDDSQLPKDRFSAERLKGVDSTLKIQPAELGDSAMYLCASSPTGSNQPQHFGDGTRLSIL.